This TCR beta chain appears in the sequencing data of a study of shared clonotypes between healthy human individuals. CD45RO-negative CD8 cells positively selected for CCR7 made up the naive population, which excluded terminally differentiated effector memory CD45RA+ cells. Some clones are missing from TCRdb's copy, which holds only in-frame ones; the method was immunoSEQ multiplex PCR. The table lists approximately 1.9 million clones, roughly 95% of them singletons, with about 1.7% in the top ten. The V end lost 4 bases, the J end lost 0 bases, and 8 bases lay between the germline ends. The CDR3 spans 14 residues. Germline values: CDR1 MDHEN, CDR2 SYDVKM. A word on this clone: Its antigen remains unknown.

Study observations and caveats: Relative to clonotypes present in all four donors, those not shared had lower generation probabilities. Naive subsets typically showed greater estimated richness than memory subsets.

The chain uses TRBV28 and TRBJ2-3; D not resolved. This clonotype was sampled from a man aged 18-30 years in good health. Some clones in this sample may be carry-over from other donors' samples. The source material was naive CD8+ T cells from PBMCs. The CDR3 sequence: CASSSGSSTDTQYF. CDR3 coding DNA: TGTGCCAGCAGTTCCGGGTCTAGCACAGATACGCAGTATTTT. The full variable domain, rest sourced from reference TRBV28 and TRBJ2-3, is DVKVTQSSRYLVKRTGEKVFLECVQDMDHENMFWYRQDPGLGLRLIYFSYDVKMKEKGDIPEGYSVSREKKERFSLILESASTNQTSMYLCASSSGSSTDTQYFGPGTRLTVL.